This T cell receptor (beta chain) was obtained from a study of identical twins. From germline, CDR1 is SEHNR and CDR2 FQNEAQ (reference sequence). J gave up 6 bases and V 5 bases, and 7 bases lay outside the gene matches. The CDR3 consists of 15 residues. TCRdb analysed the 5' RACE reads with MiXCR anew, one entry per CDR3 protein. The sample holds 140,000 to 150,000 distinct CDR3 sequences; 3% to 4.5% are singletons and the top ten take around 8%. The sequenced sample consisted of memory T cells sorted from blood. This TCR was sampled from a man aged 18 to 30 in good health. The chain links TRBV7-9 to TRBJ2-1; 10 nucleotides align to TRBD2. For the CDR3, the DNA is TGTGCCAGCAGCAAACTAGCGGGAATGCCCAATGAGCAGTTCTTC. The encoded protein is CASSKLAGMPNEQFF. The variable domain in full, with the rest retrieved from reference TRBV7-9 and TRBJ2-1, is DTGVSQNPRHKITKRGQNVTFRCDPISEHNRLYWYRQTLGQGPEFLTYFQNEAQLEKSRLLSDRFSAERPKGSFSTLEIQRTEQGDSAMYLCASSKLAGMPNEQFFGPGTRLTVL.